This section outlines one T cell receptor (beta chain) sequence together with its context. This entry belongs to a study of cytomegalovirus exposure and HLA in healthy donors. The PCR contained 60 Vbeta and 13 Jbeta primers. Libraries were prepared by immunoSEQ multiplex PCR; TCRdb keeps only in-frame clonotypes and omits some of them. Among roughly 30,000 clones listed, 85% to 90% were seen once. Sequencing used PBMCs. The sequence came from a boy aged 5-17 years in good health and CMV-seronegative.

CDR3 residues: CASSQDRRDNSPLHF. The CDR3 region has the DNA TGCGCCAGCAGCCAAGATCGTCGGGATAATTCACCCCTCCACTTT. V usage is TRBV4-3 and J usage is TRBJ1-6, with no clear D. The ends were cut back, 0 bases at V and 5 bases at J, with 8 bases in the middle. There are 15 residues in the CDR3. Germline CDR1 reads LGHNA; CDR2 reads YSLEER.